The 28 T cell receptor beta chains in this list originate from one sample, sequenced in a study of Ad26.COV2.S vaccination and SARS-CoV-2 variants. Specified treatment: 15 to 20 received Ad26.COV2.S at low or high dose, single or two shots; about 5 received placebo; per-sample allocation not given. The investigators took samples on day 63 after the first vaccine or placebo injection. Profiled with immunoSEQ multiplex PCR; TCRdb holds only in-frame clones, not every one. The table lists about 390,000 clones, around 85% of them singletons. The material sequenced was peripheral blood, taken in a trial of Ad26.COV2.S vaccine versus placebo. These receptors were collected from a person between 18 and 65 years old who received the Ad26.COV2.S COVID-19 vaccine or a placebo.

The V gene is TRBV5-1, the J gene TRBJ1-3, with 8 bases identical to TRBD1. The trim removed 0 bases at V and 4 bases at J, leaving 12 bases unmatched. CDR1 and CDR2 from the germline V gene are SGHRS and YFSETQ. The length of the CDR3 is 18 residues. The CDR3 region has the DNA TGCGCCAGCAGCTTGGACTCTAGGGGCAGGGGGCAGGGAAACACCATATATTTT. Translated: CASSLDSRGRGQGNTIYF.

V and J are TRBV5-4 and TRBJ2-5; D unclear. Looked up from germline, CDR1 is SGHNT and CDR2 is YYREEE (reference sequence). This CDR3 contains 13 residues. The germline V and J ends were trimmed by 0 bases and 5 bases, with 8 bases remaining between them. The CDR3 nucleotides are TGTGCCAGCAGCTTGGATATCCGGGAGACCCAGTACTTC. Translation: CASSLDIRETQYF.

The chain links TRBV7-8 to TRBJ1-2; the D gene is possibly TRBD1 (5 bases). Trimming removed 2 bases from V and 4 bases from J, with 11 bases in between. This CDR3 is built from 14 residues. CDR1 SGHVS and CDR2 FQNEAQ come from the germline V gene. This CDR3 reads CASSLRGSGYGYTF. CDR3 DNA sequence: TGTGCCAGCAGCTTAAGGGGCAGTGGCTATGGCTACACCTTC.

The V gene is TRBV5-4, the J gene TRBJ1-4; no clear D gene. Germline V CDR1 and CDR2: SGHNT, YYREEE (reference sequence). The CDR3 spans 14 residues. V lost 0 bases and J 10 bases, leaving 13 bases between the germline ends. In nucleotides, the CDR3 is TGTGCCAGCAGCTTGGACAAAGACCAAAGAAAACTGTTTTTT. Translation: CASSLDKDQRKLFF.

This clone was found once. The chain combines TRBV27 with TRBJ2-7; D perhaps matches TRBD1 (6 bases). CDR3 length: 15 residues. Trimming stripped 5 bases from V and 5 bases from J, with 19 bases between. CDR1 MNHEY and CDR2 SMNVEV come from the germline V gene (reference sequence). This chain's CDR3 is CASSPFDRFLNEQYF. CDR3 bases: TGTGCCAGCAGTCCCTTCGACAGGTTCTTGAACGAGCAGTACTTC.

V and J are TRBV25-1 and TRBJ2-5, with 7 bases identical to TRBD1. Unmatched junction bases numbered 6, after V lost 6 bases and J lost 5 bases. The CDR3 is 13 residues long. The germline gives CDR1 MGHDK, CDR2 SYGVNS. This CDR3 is CASRPNRGETQYF. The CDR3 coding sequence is TGTGCCAGCAGACCTAACAGGGGTGAGACCCAGTACTTC. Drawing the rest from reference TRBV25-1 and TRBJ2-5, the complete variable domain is EADIYQTPRYLVIGTGKKITLECSQTMGHDKMYWYQQDPGMELHLIHYSYGVNSTEKGDLSSESTVSRIRTEHFPLTLESARPSHTSQYLCASRPNRGETQYFGPGTRLLVL.

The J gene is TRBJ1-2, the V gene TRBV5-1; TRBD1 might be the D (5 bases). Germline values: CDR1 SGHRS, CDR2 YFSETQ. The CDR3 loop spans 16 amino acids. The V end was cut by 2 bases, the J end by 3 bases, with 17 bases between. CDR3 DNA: TGCGCCAGCAGCTTCGTCGGGACCCCAACCCACTATGGCTACACCTTC. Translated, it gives CASSFVGTPTHYGYTF.

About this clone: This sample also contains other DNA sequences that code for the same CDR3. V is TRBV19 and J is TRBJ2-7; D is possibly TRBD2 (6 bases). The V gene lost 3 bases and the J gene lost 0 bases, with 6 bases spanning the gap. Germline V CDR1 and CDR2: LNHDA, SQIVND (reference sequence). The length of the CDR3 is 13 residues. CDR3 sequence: CASSIGGSYEQYF. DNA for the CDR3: TGTGCCAGTAGTATCGGGGGCTCCTACGAGCAGTACTTC. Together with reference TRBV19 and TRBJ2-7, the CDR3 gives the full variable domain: DGGITQSPKYLFRKEGQNVTLSCEQNLNHDAMYWYRQDPGQGLRLIYYSQIVNDFQKGDIAEGYSVSREKKESFPLTVTSAQKNPTAFYLCASSIGGSYEQYFGPGTRLTVT.

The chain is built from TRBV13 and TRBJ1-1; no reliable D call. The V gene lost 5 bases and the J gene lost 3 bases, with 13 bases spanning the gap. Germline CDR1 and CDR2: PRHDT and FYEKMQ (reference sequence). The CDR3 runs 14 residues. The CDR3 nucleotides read TGTGCCAGCAGCCTCGGGATAAGGGACACTGAAGCTTTCTTT. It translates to CASSLGIRDTEAFF.

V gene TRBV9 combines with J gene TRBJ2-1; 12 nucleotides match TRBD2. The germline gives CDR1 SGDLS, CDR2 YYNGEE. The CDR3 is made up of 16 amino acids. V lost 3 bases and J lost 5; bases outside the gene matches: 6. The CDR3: CASSAMLAGGNNEQFF. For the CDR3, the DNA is TGTGCCAGCAGCGCCATGCTAGCGGGGGGGAACAATGAGCAGTTCTTC.

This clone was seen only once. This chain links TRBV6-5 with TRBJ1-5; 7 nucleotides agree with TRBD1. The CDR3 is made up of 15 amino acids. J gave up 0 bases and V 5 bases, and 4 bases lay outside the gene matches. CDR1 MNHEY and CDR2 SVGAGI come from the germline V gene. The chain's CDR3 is CASSPGTVSNQPQHF. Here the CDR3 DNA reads TGTGCCAGCAGTCCCGGGACAGTTAGCAATCAGCCCCAGCATTTT.

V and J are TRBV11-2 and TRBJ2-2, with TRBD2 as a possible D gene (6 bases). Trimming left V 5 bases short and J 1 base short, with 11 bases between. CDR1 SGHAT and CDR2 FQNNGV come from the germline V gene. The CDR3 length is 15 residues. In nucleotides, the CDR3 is TGTGCCAGCAGCCCTCCAGCGGGGAACACCGGGGAGCTGTTTTTT. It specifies CASSPPAGNTGELFF. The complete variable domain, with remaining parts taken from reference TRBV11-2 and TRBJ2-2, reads EAGVAQSPRYKIIEKRQSVAFWCNPISGHATLYWYQQILGQGPKLLIQFQNNGVVDDSQLPKDRFSAERLKGVDSTLKIQPAKLEDSAVYLCASSPPAGNTGELFFGEGSRLTVL.

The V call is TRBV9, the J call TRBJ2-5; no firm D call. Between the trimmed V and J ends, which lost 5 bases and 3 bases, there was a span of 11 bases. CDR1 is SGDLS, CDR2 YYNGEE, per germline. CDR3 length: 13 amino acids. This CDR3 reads CASSLNPEETQYF. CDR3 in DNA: TGTGCCAGCAGTTTAAATCCGGAAGAGACCCAGTACTTC.

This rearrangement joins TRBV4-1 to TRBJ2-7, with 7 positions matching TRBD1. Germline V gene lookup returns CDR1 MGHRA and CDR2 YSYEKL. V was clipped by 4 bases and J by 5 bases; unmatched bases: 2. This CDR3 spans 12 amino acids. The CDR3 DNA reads TGCGCCAGCAGCCGGGACAGTAACGAGCAGTACTTC. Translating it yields CASSRDSNEQYF.

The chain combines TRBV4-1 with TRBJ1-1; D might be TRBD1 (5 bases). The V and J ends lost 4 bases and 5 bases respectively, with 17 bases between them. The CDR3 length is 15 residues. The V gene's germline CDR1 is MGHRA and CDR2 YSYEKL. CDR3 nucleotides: TGCGCCAGCAGCCGGATCGGCCAGGGCCAAACTGAAGCTTTCTTT. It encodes CASSRIGQGQTEAFF.

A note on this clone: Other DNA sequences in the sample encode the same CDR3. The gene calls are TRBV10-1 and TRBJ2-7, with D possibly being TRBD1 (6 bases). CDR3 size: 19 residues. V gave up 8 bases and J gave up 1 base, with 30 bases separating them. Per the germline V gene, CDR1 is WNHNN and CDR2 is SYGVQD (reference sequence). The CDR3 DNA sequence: TGCGCCAGCGTATCACGACTCTCTCTACCGGGACAAAAGTCCTACGAGCAGTACTTC. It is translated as CASVSRLSLPGQKSYEQYF.

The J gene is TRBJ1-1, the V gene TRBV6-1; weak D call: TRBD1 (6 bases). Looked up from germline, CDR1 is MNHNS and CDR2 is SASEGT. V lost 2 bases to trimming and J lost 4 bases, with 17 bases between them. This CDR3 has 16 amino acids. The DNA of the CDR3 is TGTGCCAGCAGTGAAATAAGACAGGTCCGATCCACTGAAGCTTTCTTT. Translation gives CASSEIRQVRSTEAFF.

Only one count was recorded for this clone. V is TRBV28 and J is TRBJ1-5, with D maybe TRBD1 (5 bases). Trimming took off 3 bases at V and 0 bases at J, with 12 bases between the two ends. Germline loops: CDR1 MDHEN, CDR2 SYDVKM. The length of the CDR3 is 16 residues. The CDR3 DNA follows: TGTGCCAGCAGTTTCCCCAGGGCTTATAGCAATCAGCCCCAGCATTTT. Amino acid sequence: CASSFPRAYSNQPQHF.

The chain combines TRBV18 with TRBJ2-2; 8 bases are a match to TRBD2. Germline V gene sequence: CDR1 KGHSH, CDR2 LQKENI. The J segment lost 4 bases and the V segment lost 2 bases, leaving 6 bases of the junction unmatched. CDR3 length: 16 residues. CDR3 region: CASSPSGGDATGELFF. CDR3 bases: TGTGCCAGCTCACCAAGCGGGGGCGATGCCACCGGGGAGCTGTTTTTT.

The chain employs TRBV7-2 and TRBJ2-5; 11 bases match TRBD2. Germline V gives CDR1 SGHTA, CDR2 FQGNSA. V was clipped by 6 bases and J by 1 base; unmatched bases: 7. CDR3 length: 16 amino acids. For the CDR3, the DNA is TGTGCCAGCAGACCTACTAGCGGGGGCTTCCAAGAGACCCAGTACTTC. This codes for CASRPTSGGFQETQYF.

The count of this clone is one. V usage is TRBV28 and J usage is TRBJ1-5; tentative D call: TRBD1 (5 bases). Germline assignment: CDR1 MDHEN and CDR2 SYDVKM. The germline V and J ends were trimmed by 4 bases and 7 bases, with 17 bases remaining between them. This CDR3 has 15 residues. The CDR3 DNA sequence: TGTGCCAGCAGTTCACCCGGGACGGGTAGGCAGCCCCAGCATTTT. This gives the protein CASSSPGTGRQPQHF. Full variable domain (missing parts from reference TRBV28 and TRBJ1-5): DVKVTQSSRYLVKRTGEKVFLECVQDMDHENMFWYRQDPGLGLRLIYFSYDVKMKEKGDIPEGYSVSREKKERFSLILESASTNQTSMYLCASSSPGTGRQPQHFGDGTRLSIL.

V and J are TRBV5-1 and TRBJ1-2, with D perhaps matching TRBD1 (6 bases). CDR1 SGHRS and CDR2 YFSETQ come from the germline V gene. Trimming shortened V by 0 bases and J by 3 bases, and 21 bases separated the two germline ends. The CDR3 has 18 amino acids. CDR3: CASSLVPSGGALDYGYTF. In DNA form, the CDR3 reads TGCGCCAGCAGCTTGGTCCCGTCGGGGGGGGCATTGGACTATGGCTACACCTTC.

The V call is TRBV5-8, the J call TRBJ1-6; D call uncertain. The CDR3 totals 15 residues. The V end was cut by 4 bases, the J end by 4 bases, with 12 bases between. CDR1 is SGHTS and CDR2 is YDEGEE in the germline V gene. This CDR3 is CASSPGRGYNSPLHF. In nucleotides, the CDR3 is TGTGCCAGCAGCCCGGGCCGTGGGTATAATTCACCCCTCCACTTT.

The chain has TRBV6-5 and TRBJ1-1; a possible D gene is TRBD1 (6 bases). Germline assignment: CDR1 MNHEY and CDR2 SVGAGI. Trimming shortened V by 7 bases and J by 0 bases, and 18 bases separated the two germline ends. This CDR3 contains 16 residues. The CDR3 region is CASNYGQSLLNTEAFF. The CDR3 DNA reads TGTGCCAGCAATTATGGACAGTCTCTCTTGAACACTGAAGCTTTCTTT.

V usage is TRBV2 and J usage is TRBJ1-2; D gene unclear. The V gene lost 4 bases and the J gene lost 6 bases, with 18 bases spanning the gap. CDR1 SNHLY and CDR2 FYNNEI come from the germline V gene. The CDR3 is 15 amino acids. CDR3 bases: TGTGCCAGCAGTGCGGACGTCCCCCGTAGCCATGGCTACACCTTC. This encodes CASSADVPRSHGYTF.

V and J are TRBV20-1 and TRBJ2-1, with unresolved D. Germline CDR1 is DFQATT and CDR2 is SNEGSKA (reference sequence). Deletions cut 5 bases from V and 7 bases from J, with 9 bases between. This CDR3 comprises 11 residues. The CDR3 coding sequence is TGCAGTGCTTTGCCCCTAAATGAGCAGTTCTTC. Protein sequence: CSALPLNEQFF.

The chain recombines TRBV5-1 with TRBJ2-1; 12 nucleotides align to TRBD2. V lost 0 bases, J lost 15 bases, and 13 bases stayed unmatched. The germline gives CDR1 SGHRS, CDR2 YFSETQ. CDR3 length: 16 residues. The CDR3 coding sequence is TGCGCCAGCAGCTTGGCGGCTAGCGGGGGGGCCGGGGACTGGTTCTTC. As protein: CASSLAASGGAGDWFF.

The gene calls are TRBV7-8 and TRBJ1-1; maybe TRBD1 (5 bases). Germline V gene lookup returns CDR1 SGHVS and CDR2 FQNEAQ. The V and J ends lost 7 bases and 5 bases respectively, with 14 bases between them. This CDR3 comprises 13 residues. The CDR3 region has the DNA TGTGCCAGCACCCCCCGGGAGGGGACTGAAGCTTTCTTT. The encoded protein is CASTPREGTEAFF.